This TCR beta chain stems from a study of CD8+ T cells in alopecia areata. Study context: Twice a day, 5 to 10 mg of oral tofacitinib was administered to treated patients.

Broader study findings: Tofacitinib yielded significantly lower scalp clonality and fewer expanded CD8+ clones among the top 100. Scalp and blood retained many expanded lesional clones during tofacitinib.

Regarding this clone: Its antigen is still unknown.

Treatment defined: oral pan-JAK inhibitor, 5-10 mg twice daily. CDR3 size: 13 residues. Germline CDR1 GTSNPN, CDR2 SVGIG (reference sequence). The V and J ends lost 1 base and 5 bases respectively, with 10 bases between them. In each case, RNA was isolated and then reverse transcribed into cDNA as the sequencing template. The protocol was immunoSEQ multiplex PCR, while the TCRdb copy is restricted to in-frame clones and leaves out a portion. This table holds some 200,000 clones, about 60% found once. The sequenced sample was CD8+ T cells sorted from blood, obtained at week 24, from a patient treated with tofacitinib. This TCR was sampled from a human donor with alopecia areata. The V and J genes are TRBV30 and TRBJ2-3; TRBD2 might be the D (5 bases). CDR3 sequence: CAWSGSRGDTQYF. CDR3 in DNA: TGTGCCTGGAGTGGGTCCCGGGGAGATACGCAGTATTTT.